This entry lists 29 T cell receptor beta chains sequenced from one sample in a study of blood T cell repertoires in COVID-19. TCRdb's table, derived via immunoSEQ multiplex PCR, lists solely in-frame clones and lacks some. The sample includes hundreds of thousands of clones, roughly 87% seen only once; the top ten take 3% to 3.5%. Specimen: peripheral blood. All receptors derive from a man younger than 30 with active or convalescent COVID-19.

This chain connects TRBV7-9 to TRBJ1-6; weak D call: TRBD1 (5 bases). V lost 1 base and J lost 7, with 11 bases in between. CDR3 length: 15 amino acids. In germline, CDR1 is SEHNR, CDR2 FQNEAQ (reference sequence). In DNA form, the CDR3 reads TGTGCCAGCAGCTTAGATCAAGGGGCGAATTCACCCCTCCACTTT. As protein: CASSLDQGANSPLHF.

This clone came up a few times. The chain has TRBV21-1 and TRBJ2-7; the table's D call, TRBD2, has no DNA check behind it. TRBV21-1 is marked as a pseudogene. This CDR3 has 13 amino acids. This CDR3 reads CASSFFPGPRCFF. CDR3 DNA sequence: TGTGCCAGCAGCTTTTTCCCGGGTCCTAGGTGTTTCTTC.

This chain joins TRBV5-6 and TRBJ2-5, with 8 bases lining up with TRBD2. The V gene's germline CDR1 is SGHDT and CDR2 YYEEEE. J gave up 3 bases and V 3 bases, and 13 bases lay outside the gene matches. The CDR3 totals 17 residues. The DNA of the CDR3 is TGTGCCAGCAGCTCTAGCTGGAGCGGGGGACCTAAAGAGACCCAGTACTTC. Translated: CASSSSWSGGPKETQYF. Complete variable domain (other parts from reference TRBV5-6 and TRBJ2-5): DAGVTQSPTHLIKTRGQQVTLRCSPKSGHDTVSWYQQALGQGPQFIFQYYEEEERQRGNFPDRFSGHQFPNYSSELNVNALLLGDSALYLCASSSSWSGGPKETQYFGPGTRLLVL.

This clone showed up just once. The J gene is TRBJ2-7, the V gene TRBV7-3; a possible D gene is TRBD1 (5 bases). The germline CDR1 and CDR2 sequences are SGHTA and FQGTGA. The CDR3 contains 14 residues. The V end lost 5 bases, the J end lost 4 bases, and 15 bases lay between the germline ends. The CDR3, as DNA: TGTGCCAGCAGCATAGGGGTTGGTTATTACGAGCAGTACTTC. Protein sequence: CASSIGVGYYEQYF.

This clone was found a few times. The chain employs TRBV30 and TRBJ2-2; 7 bases map to TRBD2. The CDR3 sequence is 17 residues long. The germline V gene encodes CDR1 GTSNPN and CDR2 SVGIG (reference sequence). J lost 0 bases, V lost 1 base, and 8 bases had no gene match. The CDR3 region has the DNA TGTGCCTGGAGTGGGTCGAAGCGGGGCTCGAACACCGGGGAGCTGTTTTTT. Protein sequence: CAWSGSKRGSNTGELFF.

For the CDR3, the DNA is TGTGCCAGCAGCCAAGGGCACCCCCGAGATACGCAGTATTTT. It encodes CASSQGHPRDTQYF. This chain joins TRBV3-1 (or the pseudogene TRBV3-2) and TRBJ2-3; D not certain. This CDR3 is built from 14 residues. V lost 1 base and J lost 5, with 10 bases in between. Germline lookup yields CDR1 LGHDT and CDR2 YNNKEL (reference sequence).

The chain employs TRBV24-1 and TRBJ2-1; a weak D match, TRBD2 (6 bases). This CDR3 contains 14 residues. Germline V gene lookup returns CDR1 KGHDR and CDR2 SFDVKD. Between the trimmed V and J ends, which lost 10 bases and 5 bases, there was a span of 17 bases. The DNA for the CDR3 is TGTGCCACATCTAGACTAGGATCGAACAATGAGCAGTTCTTC. It specifies CATSRLGSNNEQFF.

V usage is TRBV11-1 and J usage is TRBJ2-2; TRBD2 is a possible D gene (6 bases). Germline CDR1 and CDR2: SGHAT and FQDESV (reference sequence). CDR3 length equals 15 residues. V dropped 3 bases and J dropped 2 bases, with 10 bases sitting between them. The CDR3 protein is CASSFGRGNTGELFF. The DNA for the CDR3 is TGTGCCAGCAGCTTTGGGCGGGGAAACACCGGGGAGCTGTTTTTT.

The chain couples TRBV11-1 to TRBJ2-7, with 11 bases matching TRBD2. The J segment lost 2 bases and the V segment lost 5 bases, leaving 2 bases of the junction unmatched. The CDR3 consists of 14 residues. The germline V gene has CDR1 SGHAT and CDR2 FQDESV (reference sequence). CDR3: CASSRTSGPYEQYF. The DNA of the CDR3 is TGTGCCAGCAGCCGGACTAGCGGGCCCTACGAGCAGTACTTC.

The rearrangement links TRBV9 to TRBJ2-7; 12 nucleotides match TRBD2. CDR1 is SGDLS and CDR2 is YYNGEE in the germline V gene. Germline trimming cut 0 bases from V and 4 bases from J; bases unmatched to any gene: 8. The CDR3 covers 17 residues. CDR3 protein: CASSVDASGRALYEQYF. CDR3 DNA: TGTGCCAGCAGCGTAGATGCTAGCGGGAGGGCCCTGTACGAGCAGTACTTC. Combining the CDR3 with reference TRBV9 and TRBJ2-7 gives the whole variable domain DSGVTQTPKHLITATGQRVTLRCSPRSGDLSVYWYQQSLDQGLQFLIQYYNGEERAKGNILERFSAQQFPDLHSELNLSSLELGDSALYFCASSVDASGRALYEQYFGPGTRLTVT.

The DNA for the CDR3 is TGCGCCAGCAGTATGGCTAGGGGCAGGACTGAAGCTTTCTTT. Its protein product is CASSMARGRTEAFF. This chain links TRBV5-1 with TRBJ1-1, with D possibly matching TRBD1 (5 bases). Germline assignment: CDR1 SGHRS and CDR2 YFSETQ. CDR3 length: 14 amino acids. V was clipped by 5 bases and J by 5 bases, with 16 bases between them.

This chain uses TRBV7-2 with TRBJ2-7; 11 bases map to TRBD2. CDR3 length: 15 amino acids. V was clipped by 4 bases and J by 3 bases; unmatched bases: 5. Germline V gene lookup returns CDR1 SGHTA and CDR2 FQGNSA. The CDR3 region has the DNA TGTGCCAGCAGCTCGGGACTAGCGGCTTACTACGAGCAGTACTTC. Translation: CASSSGLAAYYEQYF.

The chain combines TRBV19 with TRBJ1-1; D ambiguous. V lost 0 bases and J lost 3, with 8 bases in between. The CDR3 contains 14 residues. Germline-derived CDR1 and CDR2 are LNHDA and SQIVND (reference sequence). CDR3 loop: CASSIDREDTEAFF. The CDR3 nucleotides are TGTGCCAGTAGTATAGATCGAGAAGACACTGAAGCTTTCTTT.

The genes are TRBV6-1 and TRBJ2-5; D is uncertain. Deletions cut 2 bases from V and 5 bases from J, with 6 bases between. Germline V CDR1 and CDR2: MNHNS, SASEGT. The CDR3 sequence is 12 residues long. CDR3 residues: CASSEQWETQYF. The CDR3 nucleotides read TGTGCCAGCAGTGAACAGTGGGAGACCCAGTACTTC.

The chain links TRBV19 to TRBJ2-7, with 7 positions matching TRBD1. This CDR3 is 15 amino acids long. V trimming: 0 bases; J trimming: 6 bases; junction bases outside the gene matches: 8. CDR1 LNHDA and CDR2 SQIVND come from the germline V gene (reference sequence). The CDR3 region is CASSIDRGQMGEQYF. In DNA form, the CDR3 reads TGTGCCAGTAGTATAGATAGGGGGCAGATGGGCGAGCAGTACTTC.

The chain has TRBV5-1 and TRBJ2-7, with 10 bases matching TRBD1. In germline, CDR1 is SGHRS, CDR2 YFSETQ. This CDR3 has 15 amino acids. J lost 5 bases, V lost 7 bases, and 12 bases had no gene match. In nucleotides, the CDR3 is TGCGCCAGCCGTCCTTCCCCGGGACAGGGGAACGAGCAGTACTTC. As protein: CASRPSPGQGNEQYF.

This clone was counted only a few times. J is TRBJ2-2 and V is TRBV6-4, with D maybe TRBD2 (6 bases). The germline CDR1 and CDR2 sequences are MRHNA and SNTAGT. The CDR3 contains 15 residues. The germline V and J ends were trimmed by 3 bases and 4 bases, with 12 bases remaining between them. The CDR3, as DNA: TGTGCCAGCAGTGATGAGGAGGGCGGCACCGGGGAGCTGTTTTTT. It codes for CASSDEEGGTGELFF.

This chain connects TRBV12-3 or TRBV12-4 to TRBJ1-1, with D unresolved. V was pared by 3 bases and J by 5 bases, with 4 bases between. The CDR3 covers 11 residues. The CDR3, as DNA: TGTGCCAGCAGTTTTCTAACTGAAGCTTTCTTT. Translated: CASSFLTEAFF.

The V gene is TRBV10-3, the J gene TRBJ2-7; 9 positions match TRBD2. The CDR3 contains 13 residues. Losses at the gene ends were 8 bases for V and 5 bases for J; bases not matched to a gene: 7. The germline CDR1 and CDR2 sequences are ENHRY and SYGVKD. CDR3 sequence reads: CAIQLAGTDEQYF. CDR3 nucleotide sequence: TGTGCCATCCAACTAGCGGGTACCGACGAGCAGTACTTC.

The J gene is TRBJ1-2, the V gene TRBV19; D may be TRBD1 (6 bases). The V gene's germline CDR1 is LNHDA and CDR2 SQIVND (reference sequence). V was clipped by 8 bases and J by 7 bases, with 17 bases between them. This CDR3 is 13 amino acids long. The CDR3 region is CASGYPTGSGYTF. The CDR3 nucleotides read TGTGCCAGTGGGTACCCTACAGGGTCTGGCTACACCTTC.

The chain has TRBV7-2 and TRBJ1-1; D may be TRBD1 (6 bases). The CDR3 covers 13 residues. Germline CDR1 is SGHTA and CDR2 is FQGNSA. The V gene lost 5 bases and the J gene lost 1 base, with 8 bases spanning the gap. The CDR3 coding sequence is TGTGCCAGCAGCATACAGGGGAACACTGAAGCTTTCTTT. This sequence encodes CASSIQGNTEAFF.

The CDR3 region has the DNA TGTGCCAGCAGCTTCGGTAGCGGGAGCTACGAGCAGTACTTC. This translates into CASSFGSGSYEQYF. V gene TRBV11-2 combines with J gene TRBJ2-7; 9 bases line up with TRBD2. This CDR3 contains 14 residues. The ends lost 3 bases at V and 3 bases at J; junction bases unmatched: 3. The germline CDR1 and CDR2 sequences are SGHAT and FQNNGV.

This rearrangement joins TRBV7-2 to TRBJ2-3; the match to TRBD1 covers 10 bases. Germline values: CDR1 SGHTA, CDR2 FQGNSA. V shed 2 bases, J shed 5 bases, and the junction held 7 bases outside the gene matches. The CDR3 runs 16 residues. The CDR3: CASSLLRTGGGDTQYF. The CDR3 DNA sequence: TGTGCCAGCAGCTTATTAAGGACAGGGGGGGGAGATACGCAGTATTTT.

The V gene is TRBV9, the J gene TRBJ2-1; D uncertain. V gave up 5 bases and J gave up 7 bases, with 7 bases separating them. Germline loops: CDR1 SGDLS, CDR2 YYNGEE. The length of the CDR3 is 11 residues. As DNA, the CDR3 is TGTGCCAGCAGGTACCTAAATGAGCAGTTCTTC. As protein: CASRYLNEQFF.

This chain joins TRBV9 and TRBJ2-7; D possibly corresponds to TRBD2 (6 bases). Deletions cut 3 bases from V and 0 bases from J, with 13 bases between. Germline CDR1 and CDR2: SGDLS and YYNGEE. This CDR3 spans 15 amino acids. CDR3 sequence reads: CASSAQLAPSYEQYF. The CDR3 nucleotides are TGTGCCAGCAGCGCCCAACTAGCACCCTCCTACGAGCAGTACTTC.

V and J are TRBV18 and TRBJ1-1; D is possibly TRBD1 (6 bases). Per germline, CDR1 KGHSH and CDR2 LQKENI. The CDR3 runs to 15 residues. The germline V and J ends were trimmed by 2 bases and 0 bases, with 10 bases remaining between them. CDR3 DNA sequence: TGTGCCAGCTCACCAAGAGACAGGATGAACACTGAAGCTTTCTTT. Protein: CASSPRDRMNTEAFF.

This chain joins TRBV6-5 and TRBJ2-3; 7 nucleotides align to TRBD1. Germline V gene lookup returns CDR1 MNHEY and CDR2 SVGAGI. The CDR3 sequence is 14 residues long. The trim removed 8 bases at V and 2 bases at J, leaving 7 bases unmatched. The CDR3 nucleotides are TGTGCCAGCGGGCAGACAGGGCCCACAGATACGCAGTATTTT. Protein: CASGQTGPTDTQYF.

The rearrangement joins TRBV7-9 to TRBJ1-1; 8 bases match TRBD1. V shed 3 bases, J shed 5 bases, and the junction held 8 bases outside the gene matches. This CDR3 has 15 amino acids. Germline loops: CDR1 SEHNR, CDR2 FQNEAQ (reference sequence). The CDR3 coding sequence is TGTGCCAGCAGCTTTCCCACTACAGGGGGTACTGAAGCTTTCTTT. It yields the protein CASSFPTTGGTEAFF.

V gene TRBV9 combines with J gene TRBJ2-4; 10 bases map to TRBD1. The ends lost 4 bases at V and 10 bases at J; junction bases unmatched: 8. There are 14 residues in the CDR3. Looked up from germline, CDR1 is SGDLS and CDR2 is YYNGEE. The CDR3 region is CASSRDRGYGIQYF. DNA for the CDR3: TGTGCCAGCAGCCGGGACAGGGGTTACGGGATTCAGTACTTC.